Listed below are T cell receptor beta chains from one sample, sequenced in a study of blood T cell repertoires in COVID-19. Some clones are missing from TCRdb's copy, which holds only in-frame ones; the method was immunoSEQ multiplex PCR. The sample yields 20,000 to 30,000 clones, around 90% seen once. Sequencing used peripheral blood. The receptors originated from an older woman with active COVID-19. CDR3s include the opening cysteine and the closing phenylalanine or tryptophan. The D gene is left open where the match is weak. Some rows have no size entry. The others give once, few or many, or a class for an expanded clone.

- | TRBJ2-5 | - | TRBV6-2/TRBV6-3 | TGTGCCAGCAGTTACTCAATCACTAACCAAGAGACCCAGTACTTC | CASSYSITNQETQYF
- | TRBJ1-5 | - | TRBV28 | TGTGCCAGCTCACCCTCGACAGGTAGAGATCAGCCCCAGCATTTT | CASSPSTGRDQPQHF
- | TRBJ2-3 | - | TRBV24-1 | TGTGCCACCAGTGATATACATAGCGGAATCACAGATACGCAGTATTTT | CATSDIHSGITDTQYF
TRBD1 | TRBJ2-7 | - | TRBV27 | TGTGCCAGCAGTTTAGGGACAGGGACCTCCTACGAGCAGTACTTC | CASSLGTGTSYEQYF
- | TRBJ1-2 | - | TRBV7-2 | TGTGCCAGCAGCTTAGGACACTCCGTCTATGGCTACACCTTC | CASSLGHSVYGYTF
- | TRBJ2-7 | - | TRBV14 | TGTGCCAGCAGCTTACAGGGGGGGTCCGAGCAGTACTTC | CASSLQGGSEQYF
- | TRBJ1-2 | once | TRBV2 | TGTGCCAGCACGGATGGCTACACCTTC | CASTDGYTF
- | TRBJ2-7 | - | TRBV19 | TGTGCCAGTAGGGCCCCAGACGGGGGCTACGAGCAGTACTTC | CASRAPDGGYEQYF
- | TRBJ2-1 | - | TRBV11-2 | TGTGCCAGCAGCTTAGGCCTCCGGGACAATGAGCAGTTCTTC | CASSLGLRDNEQFF
TRBD1 | TRBJ1-3 | - | TRBV6-1 | TGTGCCAGCAGTGAAGCGACGGGAGGACAGGGGGTTGTGGGCTTTGGAAACACCATATATTTT | CASSEATGGQGVVGFGNTIYF
- | TRBJ2-3 | - | TRBV5-1 | TGCGCCAGCAGCTTTTTCGGCGGTGCCGCAGATACGCAGTATTTT | CASSFFGGAADTQYF
TRBD2 | TRBJ2-7 | - | TRBV5-6 | TGTGCCAGCAGCTTGCCCGGGGCGGGAGGCTCCTACGAGCAGTACTTC | CASSLPGAGGSYEQYF
TRBD1 | TRBJ2-7 | - | TRBV5-1 | TGCGCCAGCAGCTTGGAAGGACAGGGGCGTGAGCAGTACTTC | CASSLEGQGREQYF
- | TRBJ1-1 | - | TRBV30 | TGTGCCTGGAGTACAGGCGGGAACACTGAAGCTTTCTTT | CAWSTGGNTEAFF
- | TRBJ2-2 | - | TRBV14 | TGTGCCAGCAGGGAAAACGGGAACCCCACCGGGGAGCTGTTTTTT | CASRENGNPTGELFF
- | TRBJ1-1 | - | TRBV6-5 | TGTGCCAGCAGTTACGGGCAGAACACTGAAGCTTTCTTT | CASSYGQNTEAFF
- | TRBJ1-3 | - | TRBV12-3/TRBV12-4 | TGTGCCAGCAAAGGTGCAGGGGGAAACACCATATATTTT | CASKGAGGNTIYF
- | TRBJ2-1 | - | TRBV27 | TGTGCCAGCAGCAAGACTGGCTCCTACAATGAGCAGTTCTTC | CASSKTGSYNEQFF
- | TRBJ2-1 | - | TRBV7-8 | TGTGCCAGCAGCTTACTCGCCCCTCGGTACAATGAGCAGTTCTTC | CASSLLAPRYNEQFF
TRBD1 | TRBJ1-1 | once | TRBV7-2 | TGTGCCAGCAGCTTAGGGTTGGGACAGATGAACACTGAAGCTTTCTTT | CASSLGLGQMNTEAFF
- | TRBJ1-5 | medium-sized | TRBV19 | TGTGCCAGTAACCCTGTTTACCAGGGCGGGAAGGGTGGCAATCAGCCCCAGCATTTT | CASNPVYQGGKGGNQPQHF
TRBD1 | TRBJ2-7 | - | TRBV18 | TGTGCCAGCTCACCTCAAGGGACAGGGGACGAGCAGTACTTC | CASSPQGTGDEQYF
TRBD1 | TRBJ2-7 | - | TRBV2 | TGTGCCAGCAGGGCCTCCGGGACAGGCGGCTACGAGCAGTACTTC | CASRASGTGGYEQYF
- | TRBJ2-4 | - | TRBV18 | TGTGCCAGTAGAGGACAGCTCGGAGCCAAAAACATTCAGTACTTC | CASRGQLGAKNIQYF
- | TRBJ2-2 | - | TRBV2 | TGTGCCAGCAGTGAGGAGGGAGGGAACACCGGGGAGCTGTTTTTT | CASSEEGGNTGELFF
- | TRBJ1-1 | - | TRBV7-9 | TGTGCCAGCAGCTTGGGGGAGGTGGGGAGCACTGAAGCTTTCTTT | CASSLGEVGSTEAFF
- | TRBJ1-5 | - | TRBV6-5 | TGTGCCAGCAGTTACTCCAACCGGGGTGGCAATCAGCCCCAGCATTTT | CASSYSNRGGNQPQHF
TRBD2 | TRBJ2-1 | - | TRBV6-5 | TGTGCCAGCAGCCACCTAGCGGGAGGGGTTTATGAGCAGTTCTTC | CASSHLAGGVYEQFF
- | TRBJ2-7 | - | TRBV7-2 | TGTGCCAGCAGCTCCCTGGGACTCTCCTACGAGCAGTACTTC | CASSSLGLSYEQYF
TRBD1 | TRBJ2-2 | - | TRBV19 | TGTGCCAGTAAAGACAGGGGTGGTGGGAACACCGGGGAGCTGTTTTTT | CASKDRGGGNTGELFF
- | TRBJ2-1 | once | TRBV27 | TGTGCCAGCAGTCTTGGCCATGAGCAGTTCTTC | CASSLGHEQFF
- | TRBJ2-3 | - | TRBV29-1 | TGCAGCCATTCCTTGGGGAGTGGCACAGATACGCAGTATTTT | CSHSLGSGTDTQYF
- | TRBJ2-1 | - | TRBV5-1 | TGCGCCAGCAGCTTGATTGAGTACAATGAGCAGTTCTTC | CASSLIEYNEQFF
- | TRBJ1-1 | - | TRBV5-1 | TGCGCCAGCAGCTTGGGCAGGGTAGCTTTCTTT | CASSLGRVAFF
- | TRBJ2-3 | - | TRBV5-4 | TGTGCCAGCAGCAGCCCCGGGACGGGAGTGGCAGATACGCAGTATTTT | CASSSPGTGVADTQYF
TRBD2 | TRBJ2-5 | - | TRBV28 | TGTGCCAGCCGCCCCGACACACTAGCGGGAGGTCGGGGGGGGGAGACCCAGTACTTC | CASRPDTLAGGRGGETQYF
- | TRBJ2-7 | - | TRBV20-1 | TGCAGTGGACTGATCACCTACGAGCAGTACTTC | CSGLITYEQYF
- | TRBJ2-7 | - | TRBV10-1 | TGCGCCCTTGGGGCAGGGGAGGGCTACGAGCAGTACTTC | CALGAGEGYEQYF
TRBD1 | TRBJ1-2 | - | TRBV2 | TGTGCCAGCAGTGGAAGGGGGACAGGGGACGCTCCCCGGGAAGGCTACACCTTC | CASSGRGTGDAPREGYTF
TRBD1 | TRBJ1-1 | - | TRBV6-5 | TGTTCCCAATTGGAGGGGGCGGACACTGAAGCTTTCTTT | CSQLEGADTEAFF
- | TRBJ2-7 | - | TRBV15 | TGTGCCACCAGCAGGACTGGATACGAGCAGTACTTC | CATSRTGYEQYF
- | TRBJ1-1 | - | TRBV2 | TGTGCCAGCAGTGATCGCGGGTTAAGGAAAGCTTTCTTT | CASSDRGLRKAFF
TRBD1 | TRBJ2-3 | once | TRBV19 | TGTGCCAGTAGCCTCGTCGGGACAGGGCAAGCAGATACGCAGTATTTT | CASSLVGTGQADTQYF
- | TRBJ2-7 | - | TRBV15 | TGTGCCACCAGCCCAAGGGGGGGAGCTGCCTACGAGCAGTACTTC | CATSPRGGAAYEQYF
- | TRBJ1-5 | - | TRBV19 | TGTGCCAGTACCCAGGGGAACCAGCCCCAGCATTTT | CASTQGNQPQHF
- | TRBJ1-1 | few | TRBV13 | TGTGCCAGCAGCTTCGGGGGGCGGACTGAAGCTTTCTTT | CASSFGGRTEAFF
- | TRBJ2-5 | once | TRBV5-1 | TGCGCCAGCAGCTTGACGTGGGAGAGGGAGACCCAGTACTTC | CASSLTWERETQYF
- | TRBJ2-2 | - | TRBV19 | TGTGCCAGTAGTATAACGGGGTACACCGGGGAGCTGTTTTTT | CASSITGYTGELFF
TRBD2 | TRBJ2-1 | - | TRBV6-2/TRBV6-3 | TGTGCCAGCAGCGTTGGACTAGCGGGAGGGTCTTGGGGATTCTTC | CASSVGLAGGSWGFF
TRBD2 | TRBJ2-7 | - | TRBV6-5 | TGTGCCAGCAGCCCGCGGACTAGCGGGAGCTACGAGCAGTACTTC | CASSPRTSGSYEQYF
- | TRBJ2-5 | - | TRBV3-1/TRBV3-2 | TGTGCCAGCAGACCTCTCGTTGGAGTGGAGACCCAGTACTTC | CASRPLVGVETQYF
- | TRBJ1-5 | - | TRBV27 | TGTGCCAGCCATGGGCCCGGGGGGCCCCAGCATTTT | CASHGPGGPQHF
TRBD1 | TRBJ1-2 | - | TRBV28 | TGTGCCAGCAGTTTATGGGCGGGACAGGGTGGCTATGGCTACACCTTC | CASSLWAGQGGYGYTF
- | TRBJ2-2 | - | TRBV6-1 | TGTGCCAGCAGTGAAGTGGGGGGATCGAACACCGGGGAGCTGTTTTTT | CASSEVGGSNTGELFF